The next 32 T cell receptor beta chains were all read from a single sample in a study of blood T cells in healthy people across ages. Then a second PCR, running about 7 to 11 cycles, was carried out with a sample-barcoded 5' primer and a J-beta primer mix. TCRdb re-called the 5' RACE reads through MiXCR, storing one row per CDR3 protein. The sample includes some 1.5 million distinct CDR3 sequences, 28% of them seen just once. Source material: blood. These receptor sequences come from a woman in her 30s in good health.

CDR3 region: CASSHGDLNEQFF. In DNA form, the CDR3 reads TGTGCCAGCAGCCATGGGGACCTCAATGAGCAGTTCTTC. This sequence joins TRBV3-1 and TRBJ2-1; D assignment may be TRBD1 or TRBD2 (5 bases each). The CDR3 contains 13 residues. V lost 3 bases, J lost 6 bases, and 9 bases lay in between. Germline values: CDR1 LGHDT, CDR2 YNNKEL (reference sequence).

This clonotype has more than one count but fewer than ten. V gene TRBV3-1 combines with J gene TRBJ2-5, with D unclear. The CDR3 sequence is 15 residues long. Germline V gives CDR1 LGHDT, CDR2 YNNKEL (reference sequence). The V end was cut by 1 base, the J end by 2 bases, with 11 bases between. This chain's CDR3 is CASSQGSSLQETQYF. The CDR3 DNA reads TGTGCCAGCAGCCAAGGGTCGTCTTTACAAGAGACCCAGTACTTC.

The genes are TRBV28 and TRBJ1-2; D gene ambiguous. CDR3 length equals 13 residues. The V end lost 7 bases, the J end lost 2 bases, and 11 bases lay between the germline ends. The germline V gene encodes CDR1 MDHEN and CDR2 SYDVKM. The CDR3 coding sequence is TGTGCCAGCACCCCAAGATCAAACTATGGCTACACCTTC. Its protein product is CASTPRSNYGYTF.

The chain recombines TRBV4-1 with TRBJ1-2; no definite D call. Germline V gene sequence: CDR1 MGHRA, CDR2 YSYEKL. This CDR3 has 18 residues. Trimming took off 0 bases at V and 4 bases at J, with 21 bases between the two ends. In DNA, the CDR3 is TGCGCCAGCAGCCAAGATAAAAGTCGAGCGACGCTCTTCTATGGCTACACCTTC. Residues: CASSQDKSRATLFYGYTF.

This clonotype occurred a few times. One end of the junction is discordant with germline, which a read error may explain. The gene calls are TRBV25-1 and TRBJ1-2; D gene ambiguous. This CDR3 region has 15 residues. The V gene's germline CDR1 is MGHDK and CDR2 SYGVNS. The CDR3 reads CTSSEWNRPNYGYTF. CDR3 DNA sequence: TGTACCAGCAGTGAATGGAACAGACCTAACTATGGCTACACCTTC.

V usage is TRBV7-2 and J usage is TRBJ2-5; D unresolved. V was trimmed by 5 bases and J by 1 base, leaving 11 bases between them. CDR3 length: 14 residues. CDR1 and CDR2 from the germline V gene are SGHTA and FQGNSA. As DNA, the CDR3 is TGTGCCAGCAGCAGGCGGCGGACCCAAGAGACCCAGTACTTC. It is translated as CASSRRRTQETQYF.

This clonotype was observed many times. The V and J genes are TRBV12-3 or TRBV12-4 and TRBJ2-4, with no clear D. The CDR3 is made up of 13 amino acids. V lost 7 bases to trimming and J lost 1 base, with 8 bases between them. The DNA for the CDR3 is TGTGCCAGCAATAATATGGCCAAAAACATTCAGTACTTC. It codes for CASNNMAKNIQYF.

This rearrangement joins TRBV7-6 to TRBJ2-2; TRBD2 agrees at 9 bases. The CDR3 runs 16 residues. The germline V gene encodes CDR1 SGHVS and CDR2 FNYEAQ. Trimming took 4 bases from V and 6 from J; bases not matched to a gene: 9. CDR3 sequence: CASSSTGTSLPGELFF. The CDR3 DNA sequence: TGTGCCAGCAGCTCAACCGGGACTAGCCTCCCCGGGGAGCTGTTTTTT.

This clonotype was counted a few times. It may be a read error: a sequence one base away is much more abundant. As DNA, the CDR3 is TGTGCCAGCGGACAGGGGAACTACGAGCAGTACTTC. Its protein product is CASGQGNYEQYF. The V and J genes are TRBV2 and TRBJ2-7; 9 bases are a match to TRBD1. Losses at the gene ends were 8 bases for V and 3 bases for J; bases not matched to a gene: 2. CDR3 length: 12 amino acids. The germline CDR1 and CDR2 sequences are SNHLY and FYNNEI.

This CDR3 reads CASAPDRDFYNEQFF. Here the CDR3 DNA reads TGTGCTAGTGCCCCCGACAGGGATTTTTACAATGAGCAGTTCTTC. V and J are TRBV12-5 and TRBJ2-1, with TRBD1 matching over 7 bases. CDR3 size: 15 residues. Unmatched junction bases numbered 10, after V lost 7 bases and J lost 4 bases. The germline V gene has CDR1 LGHNT and CDR2 FRNRAP. Variable domain in full (rest from reference TRBV12-5 and TRBJ2-1): DARVTQTPRHKVTEMGQEVTMRCQPILGHNTVFWYRQTMMQGLELLAYFRNRAPLDDSGMPKDRFSAEMPDATLATLKIQPSEPRDSAVYFCASAPDRDFYNEQFFGPGTRLTVL.

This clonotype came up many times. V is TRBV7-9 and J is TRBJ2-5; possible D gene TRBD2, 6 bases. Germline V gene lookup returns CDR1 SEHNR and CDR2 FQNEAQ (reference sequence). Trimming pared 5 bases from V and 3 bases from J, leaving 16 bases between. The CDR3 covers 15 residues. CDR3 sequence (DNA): TGTGCCAGCAGCCCCTCTGGCGGGGTGAAAGAGACCCAGTACTTC. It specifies CASSPSGGVKETQYF.

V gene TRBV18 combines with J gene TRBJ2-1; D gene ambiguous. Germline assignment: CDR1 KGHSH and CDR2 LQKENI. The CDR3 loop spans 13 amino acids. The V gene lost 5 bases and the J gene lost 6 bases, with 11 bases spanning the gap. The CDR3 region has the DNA TGTGCCAGCTCAGAAGTGGCTACCAATGAGCAGTTCTTC. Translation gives CASSEVATNEQFF.

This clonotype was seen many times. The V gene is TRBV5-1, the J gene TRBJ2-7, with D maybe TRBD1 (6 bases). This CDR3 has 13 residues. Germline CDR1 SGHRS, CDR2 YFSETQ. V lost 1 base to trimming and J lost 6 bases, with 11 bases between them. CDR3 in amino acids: CASSLLQQGEQYF. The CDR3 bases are TGCGCCAGCAGCTTGCTTCAACAGGGCGAGCAGTACTTC.

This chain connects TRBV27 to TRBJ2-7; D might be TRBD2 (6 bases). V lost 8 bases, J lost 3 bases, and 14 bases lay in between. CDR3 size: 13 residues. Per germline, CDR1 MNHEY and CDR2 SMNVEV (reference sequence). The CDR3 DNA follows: TGTGCCAGCGGCGCCGCCGGGGGCTACGAGCAGTACTTC. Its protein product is CASGAAGGYEQYF.

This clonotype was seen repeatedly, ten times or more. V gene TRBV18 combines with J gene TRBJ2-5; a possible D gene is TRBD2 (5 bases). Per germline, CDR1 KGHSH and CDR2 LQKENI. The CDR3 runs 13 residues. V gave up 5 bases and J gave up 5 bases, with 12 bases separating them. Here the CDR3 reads CASSSDPGETQYF. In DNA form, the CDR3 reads TGTGCCAGCTCATCTGACCCGGGGGAGACCCAGTACTTC.

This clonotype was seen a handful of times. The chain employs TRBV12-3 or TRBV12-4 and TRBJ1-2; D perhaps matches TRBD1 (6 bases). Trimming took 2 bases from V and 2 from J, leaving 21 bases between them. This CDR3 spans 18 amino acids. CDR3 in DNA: TGTGCCAGCAGTTTATTGGGGGCGTGGGGCAGGGAGAACTATGGCTACACCTTC. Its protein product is CASSLLGAWGRENYGYTF.

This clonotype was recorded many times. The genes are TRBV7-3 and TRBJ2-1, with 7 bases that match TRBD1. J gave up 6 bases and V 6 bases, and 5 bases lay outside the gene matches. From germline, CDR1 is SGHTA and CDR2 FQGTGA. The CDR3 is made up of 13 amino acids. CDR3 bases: TGTGCCAGCAGTTTGCCAGGGGGCAATGAGCAGTTCTTC. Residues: CASSLPGGNEQFF.

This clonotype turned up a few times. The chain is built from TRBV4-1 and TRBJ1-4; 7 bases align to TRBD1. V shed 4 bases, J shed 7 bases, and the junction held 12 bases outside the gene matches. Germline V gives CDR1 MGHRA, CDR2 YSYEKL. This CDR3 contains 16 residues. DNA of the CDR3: TGCGCCAGCAGCCTCCAAGGGACAGCAGCAAGTGAAAAACTGTTTTTT. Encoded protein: CASSLQGTAASEKLFF.

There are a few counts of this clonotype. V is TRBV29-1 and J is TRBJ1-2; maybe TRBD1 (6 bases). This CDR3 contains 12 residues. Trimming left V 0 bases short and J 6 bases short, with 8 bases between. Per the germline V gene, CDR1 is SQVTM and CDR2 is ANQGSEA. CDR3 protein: CSVEETGHGYTF. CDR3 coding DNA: TGCAGCGTTGAAGAAACAGGGCATGGCTACACCTTC.

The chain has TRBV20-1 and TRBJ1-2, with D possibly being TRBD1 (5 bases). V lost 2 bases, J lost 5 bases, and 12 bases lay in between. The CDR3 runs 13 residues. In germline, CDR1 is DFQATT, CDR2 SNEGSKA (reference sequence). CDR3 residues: CSARTAGTYGYTF. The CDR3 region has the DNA TGCAGTGCTAGAACAGCAGGGACTTATGGCTACACCTTC.

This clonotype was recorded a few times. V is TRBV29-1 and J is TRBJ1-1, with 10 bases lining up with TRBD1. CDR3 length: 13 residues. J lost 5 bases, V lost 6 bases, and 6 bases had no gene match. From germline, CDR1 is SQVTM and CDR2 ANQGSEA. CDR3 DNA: TGCAGCGTCCACCGGGACAGGGGAACTGAAGCTTTCTTT. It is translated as CSVHRDRGTEAFF.

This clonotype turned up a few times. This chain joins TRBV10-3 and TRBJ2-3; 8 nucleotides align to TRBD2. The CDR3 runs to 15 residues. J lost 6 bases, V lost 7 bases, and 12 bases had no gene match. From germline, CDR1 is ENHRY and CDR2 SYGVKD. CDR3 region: CAIKTSGGPRDTQYF. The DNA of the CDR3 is TGTGCCATCAAGACCAGCGGGGGCCCCCGGGATACGCAGTATTTT.

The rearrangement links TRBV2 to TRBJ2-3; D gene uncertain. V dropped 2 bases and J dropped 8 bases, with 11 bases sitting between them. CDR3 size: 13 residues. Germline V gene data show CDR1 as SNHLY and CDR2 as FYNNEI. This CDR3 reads CASSETRIGTQYF. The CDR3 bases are TGTGCCAGCAGTGAAACCCGTATTGGTACGCAGTATTTT.

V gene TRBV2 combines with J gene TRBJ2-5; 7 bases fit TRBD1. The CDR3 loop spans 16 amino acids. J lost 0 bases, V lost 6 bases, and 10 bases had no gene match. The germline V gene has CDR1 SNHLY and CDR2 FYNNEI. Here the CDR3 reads CASRKGQTKYQETQYF. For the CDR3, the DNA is TGTGCCAGCAGAAAGGGACAGACAAAGTACCAAGAGACCCAGTACTTC. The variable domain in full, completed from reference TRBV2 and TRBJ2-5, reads EPEVTQTPSHQVTQMGQEVILRCVPISNHLYFYWYRQILGQKVEFLVSFYNNEISEKSEIFDDQFSVERPDGSNFTLKIRSTKLEDSAMYFCASRKGQTKYQETQYFGPGTRLLVL.

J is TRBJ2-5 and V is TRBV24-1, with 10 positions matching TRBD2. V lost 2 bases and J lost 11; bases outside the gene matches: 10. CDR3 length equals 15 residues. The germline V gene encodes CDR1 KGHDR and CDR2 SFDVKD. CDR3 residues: CATSDSGTSADEQYF. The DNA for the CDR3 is TGTGCCACCAGTGATTCCGGGACTAGCGCTGATGAGCAGTACTTC.

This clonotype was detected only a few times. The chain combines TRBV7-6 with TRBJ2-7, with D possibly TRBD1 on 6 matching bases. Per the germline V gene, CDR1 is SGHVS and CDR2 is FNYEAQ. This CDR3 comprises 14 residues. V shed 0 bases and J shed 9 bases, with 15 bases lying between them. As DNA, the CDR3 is TGTGCCAGCAGCTTAGCAACAGGGTCCCGCGGGCAGTACTTC. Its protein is CASSLATGSRGQYF.

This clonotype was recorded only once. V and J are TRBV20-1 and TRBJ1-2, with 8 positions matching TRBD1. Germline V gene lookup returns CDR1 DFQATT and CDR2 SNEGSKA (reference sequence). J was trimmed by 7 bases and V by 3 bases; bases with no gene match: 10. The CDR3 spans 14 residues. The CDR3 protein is CSASLQGGDCGYTF. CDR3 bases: TGCAGTGCTAGTTTACAGGGGGGGGACTGTGGCTACACCTTC.

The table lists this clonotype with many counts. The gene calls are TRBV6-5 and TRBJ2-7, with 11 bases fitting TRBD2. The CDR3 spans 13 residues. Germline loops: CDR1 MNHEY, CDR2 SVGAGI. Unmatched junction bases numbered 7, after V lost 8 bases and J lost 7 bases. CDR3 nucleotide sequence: TGTGCCAGCGTTAGCGGGAGGGCCGGGGAGCAGTACTTC. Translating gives CASVSGRAGEQYF.

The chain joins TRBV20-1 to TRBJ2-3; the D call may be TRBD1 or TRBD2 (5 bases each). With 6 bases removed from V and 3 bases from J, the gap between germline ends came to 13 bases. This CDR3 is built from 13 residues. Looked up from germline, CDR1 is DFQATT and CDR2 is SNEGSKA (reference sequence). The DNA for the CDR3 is TGCAGTGCCGCCTCCGGGGCTACAGATACGCAGTATTTT. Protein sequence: CSAASGATDTQYF.

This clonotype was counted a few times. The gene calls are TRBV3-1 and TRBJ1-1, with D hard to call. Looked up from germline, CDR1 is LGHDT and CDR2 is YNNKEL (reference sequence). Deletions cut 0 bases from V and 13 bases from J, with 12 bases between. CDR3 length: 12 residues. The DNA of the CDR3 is TGTGCCAGCAGCCAAGAGGAGTTCCGAGTTTTCTTT. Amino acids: CASSQEEFRVFF.

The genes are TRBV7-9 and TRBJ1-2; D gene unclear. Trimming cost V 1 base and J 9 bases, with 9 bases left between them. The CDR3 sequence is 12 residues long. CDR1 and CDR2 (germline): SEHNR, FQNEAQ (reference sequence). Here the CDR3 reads CASSLGSGSYTF. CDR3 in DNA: TGTGCCAGCAGCTTAGGGTCGGGCAGCTACACCTTC.

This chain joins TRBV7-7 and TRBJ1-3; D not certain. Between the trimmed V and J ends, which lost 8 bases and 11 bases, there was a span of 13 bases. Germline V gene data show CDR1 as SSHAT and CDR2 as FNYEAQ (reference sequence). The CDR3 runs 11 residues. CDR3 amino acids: CASSDGNSIYF. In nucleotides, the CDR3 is TGTGCCAGCTCGGACGGGAATTCCATATATTTT.